The clone carrying this TCR beta chain has just a few counts. Antigen unknown. Primers: 60 Vbeta forward and 13 Jbeta reverse. Clones were read by immunoSEQ multiplex PCR, and TCRdb kept only the in-frame ones, dropping some. The sample shows over 150,000 clones, approximately 70% of them seen only once. CDR1 SGHVS and CDR2 FNYEAQ come from the germline V gene. Trimming stripped 1 base from V and 0 bases from J, with 18 bases between. The CDR3 covers 18 residues. The sample belongs to a study of cytomegalovirus exposure and HLA in healthy donors. On the study more broadly: Out of approximately 400 genotyped donors, about 80% belonged to the Caucasian-associated ancestry cluster.

Regarding the study as a whole: Clonal expansion, a later analysis showed, was greater in HLA-associated TCR beta chains than in equally common others. A later analysis by the authors found several of the most significant clusters apparently linked to common viral pathogens.

The rearrangement uses TRBV7-6 and TRBJ1-1; D perhaps matches TRBD1 (5 bases). The sample consisted of PBMCs. The TCR sequence derives from a woman in her 30s in good health and CMV-seropositive. CDR3 bases: TGTGCCAGCAGCTTAGTGGGGCGGGGTAGCGGCGTGAACACTGAAGCTTTCTTT. This codes for CASSLVGRGSGVNTEAFF.